What follows are 18 T cell receptor beta chains derived from one specimen sequenced in a study of blood T cell repertoires in COVID-19. Libraries were prepared by immunoSEQ multiplex PCR; TCRdb keeps only in-frame clonotypes and omits some of them. The data hold more than 65,000 clones, with about 73% observed a single time. Sequenced: peripheral blood. Receptors were obtained from a woman aged 65 to 85 with acute or convalescent COVID-19.

This clone has a handful of counts. The chain combines TRBV10-3 with TRBJ2-5; 8 nucleotides match TRBD2. Germline CDR1 reads ENHRY; CDR2 reads SYGVKD. V trimming: 11 bases; J trimming: 1 base; junction bases outside the gene matches: 12. This CDR3 spans 15 amino acids. The CDR3 here is CASREGAGRQETQYF. CDR3 nucleotide sequence: TGTGCCTCCCGGGAGGGAGCGGGGCGCCAAGAGACCCAGTACTTC.

The chain carries TRBV19 and TRBJ1-1; no clear D. With 3 bases removed from V and 3 bases from J, the gap between germline ends came to 8 bases. The CDR3 length is 13 residues. Germline assignment: CDR1 LNHDA and CDR2 SQIVND (reference sequence). CDR3 sequence (DNA): TGTGCCAGTAGTATCTCCCAGGACACTGAAGCTTTCTTT. This sequence encodes CASSISQDTEAFF.

V gene TRBV7-2 combines with J gene TRBJ2-1; possibly TRBD1 for D (5 bases). Between the trimmed V and J ends, which lost 1 base and 6 bases, there was a span of 13 bases. This CDR3 spans 15 amino acids. Per germline, CDR1 SGHTA and CDR2 FQGNSA. The CDR3 DNA reads as TGTGCCAGCAGCTTAGAATGGGGCAGTATCAATGAGCAGTTCTTC. Encoded protein: CASSLEWGSINEQFF.

This clone came up once. This chain links TRBV28 with TRBJ2-7; tentative D call: TRBD1 (6 bases). This CDR3 has 13 amino acids. CDR1 MDHEN and CDR2 SYDVKM come from the germline V gene. V was cut by 3 bases and J by 7 bases, with 13 bases left in between. This chain's CDR3 is CASSLQGLREQYF. The CDR3 nucleotides read TGTGCCAGCAGTTTGCAGGGGCTAAGAGAGCAGTACTTC.

The J gene is TRBJ1-5, the V gene TRBV7-8, with 8 bases matching TRBD1. The CDR3 spans 14 residues. The V and J ends lost 4 bases and 7 bases, in that order; junction bases with no gene match: 6. Germline lookup yields CDR1 SGHVS and CDR2 FQNEAQ. The CDR3 nucleotides are TGTGCCAGCAGCTCCAGGGGGCAAGGGCAGCCCCAGCATTTT. This gives the protein CASSSRGQGQPQHF.

The rearrangement links TRBV11-2 to TRBJ1-2; D is unresolved. Germline V CDR1 and CDR2: SGHAT, FQNNGV. The V and J ends lost 0 bases and 0 bases respectively, with 8 bases between them. There are 15 residues in the CDR3. The CDR3 is CASSLETGSNYGYTF. The CDR3, as DNA: TGTGCCAGCAGCTTAGAAACGGGTTCTAACTATGGCTACACCTTC.

DNA for the CDR3: TGCGCCAGCAGTGCCGGGACTAGCGGGAGTGAGGAGACCCAGTACTTC. This translates into CASSAGTSGSEETQYF. The chain employs TRBV10-1 and TRBJ2-5; 14 bases agree with TRBD2. Germline assignment: CDR1 WNHNN and CDR2 SYGVQD (reference sequence). V trimming: 4 bases; J trimming: 5 bases; junction bases outside the gene matches: 6. The CDR3 extends over 16 amino acids.

The gene calls are TRBV7-6 and TRBJ2-5; TRBD1 matches 7 bases. With V trimmed by 3 bases and J by 4 bases, 5 bases remained unmatched. Germline V gene data show CDR1 as SGHVS and CDR2 as FNYEAQ. CDR3 length: 14 amino acids. The CDR3, as DNA: TGTGCCAGCAGCTTTAGGGCAGGGGGAGAGACCCAGTACTTC. The encoded protein is CASSFRAGGETQYF.

The chain couples TRBV29-1 to TRBJ1-5; TRBD1 matches 10 bases. With 3 bases clipped from V and 4 bases from J, the junction kept 3 bases outside the gene matches. The CDR3 runs to 14 residues. Germline lookup yields CDR1 SQVTM and CDR2 ANQGSEA. The CDR3 DNA follows: TGCAGCGTTGAGGGACAGGGGAGGAATCAGCCCCAGCATTTT. Translation: CSVEGQGRNQPQHF.

V usage is TRBV27 and J usage is TRBJ2-7, with D perhaps matching TRBD1 (6 bases). Trimming pared 7 bases from V and 6 bases from J, leaving 16 bases between. This CDR3 is built from 13 residues. Germline V gene sequence: CDR1 MNHEY, CDR2 SMNVEV (reference sequence). CDR3 protein: CASTQVTGSEQYF. CDR3 nucleotides: TGTGCCAGCACTCAAGTTACAGGGTCCGAGCAGTACTTC.

This chain joins TRBV28 and TRBJ1-2; no clear D. CDR3 length: 12 residues. The V gene lost 6 bases and the J gene lost 7 bases, with 12 bases spanning the gap. Germline lookup yields CDR1 MDHEN and CDR2 SYDVKM. The chain's CDR3 is CASSASQLGYTF. The CDR3 nucleotides read TGTGCCAGCAGCGCCTCTCAACTTGGCTACACCTTC.

The V gene is TRBV6-5, the J gene TRBJ1-4; no definite D call. In germline, CDR1 is MNHEY, CDR2 SVGAGI. This CDR3 has 13 residues. The germline V and J ends were trimmed by 8 bases and 8 bases, with 15 bases remaining between them. DNA of the CDR3: TGTGCCAGCCGGGAGGGCCCCCCAGAAAAACTGTTTTTT. Encoded protein: CASREGPPEKLFF.

This sequence joins TRBV6-5 and TRBJ1-6; maybe TRBD1 (6 bases). The CDR3 sequence is 16 residues long. Germline CDR1 reads MNHEY; CDR2 reads SVGAGI. The germline V and J ends were trimmed by 4 bases and 7 bases, with 17 bases remaining between them. CDR3 loop: CASSFSRTVPNSPLHF. The CDR3, as DNA: TGTGCCAGCAGTTTCTCCCGGACAGTCCCCAATTCACCCCTCCACTTT.

The chain is built from TRBV19 and TRBJ1-2; a possible D gene is TRBD1 (5 bases). Trimming removed 5 bases at V and 2 bases at J, with 9 bases between. The CDR3 extends over 13 amino acids. In germline, CDR1 is LNHDA, CDR2 SQIVND (reference sequence). DNA of the CDR3: TGTGCCAGTAGTCAAGGGGTAAACTATGGCTACACCTTC. It is translated as CASSQGVNYGYTF.

This clone was observed a few times. This chain's CDR3 is CASSLEGGRQMNPFF. CDR3 nucleotides: TGTGCCAGCAGCTTGGAGGGAGGGCGCCAGATGAATCCTTTCTTT. The V call is TRBV5-5, the J call TRBJ1-1, with D unresolved. Trimming pared 0 bases from V and 12 bases from J, leaving 21 bases between. The CDR3 has 15 residues. Germline V gene lookup returns CDR1 SGHKS and CDR2 YYEKEE (reference sequence).

V gene TRBV2 combines with J gene TRBJ2-7; tentatively, D is TRBD2 (6 bases). Deletions cut 2 bases from V and 3 bases from J, with 8 bases between. The CDR3 length is 13 residues. Germline CDR1 reads SNHLY; CDR2 reads FYNNEI. The CDR3 DNA sequence: TGTGCCAGCAGTGAACTGGGGGGCTACGAGCAGTACTTC. It codes for CASSELGGYEQYF.

The chain carries TRBV5-1 and TRBJ1-2; D gene ambiguous. Between the trimmed V and J ends, which lost 2 bases and 3 bases, there was a span of 20 bases. The germline CDR1 and CDR2 sequences are SGHRS and YFSETQ. This CDR3 is 17 amino acids long. CDR3 region: CASSFGRLRDMDYGYTF. The CDR3 DNA is TGCGCCAGCAGCTTTGGCCGGTTAAGAGACATGGACTATGGCTACACCTTC.

The chain joins TRBV27 to TRBJ2-1; D is uncertain. V was pared by 7 bases and J by 7 bases, with 20 bases between. CDR1 MNHEY and CDR2 SMNVEV come from the germline V gene (reference sequence). The CDR3 is 15 residues long. The CDR3 bases are TGTGCCAGCAAACGGTTGCGCCTTGCGAGGAATGAGCAGTTCTTC. This gives the protein CASKRLRLARNEQFF.